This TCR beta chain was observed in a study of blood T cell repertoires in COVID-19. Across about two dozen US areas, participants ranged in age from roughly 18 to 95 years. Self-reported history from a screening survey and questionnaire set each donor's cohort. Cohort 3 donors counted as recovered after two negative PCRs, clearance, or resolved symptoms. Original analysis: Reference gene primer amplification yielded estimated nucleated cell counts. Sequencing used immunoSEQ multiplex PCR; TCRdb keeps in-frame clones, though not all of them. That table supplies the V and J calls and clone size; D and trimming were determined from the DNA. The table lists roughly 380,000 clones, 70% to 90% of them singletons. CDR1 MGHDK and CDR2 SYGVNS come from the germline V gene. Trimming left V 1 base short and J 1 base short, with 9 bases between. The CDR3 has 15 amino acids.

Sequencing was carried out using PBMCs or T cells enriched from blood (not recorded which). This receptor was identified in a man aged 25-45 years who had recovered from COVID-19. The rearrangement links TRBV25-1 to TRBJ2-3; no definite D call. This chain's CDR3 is CASSESILGTDTQYF. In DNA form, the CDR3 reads TGTGCCAGCAGTGAATCAATACTGGGCACAGATACGCAGTATTTT.